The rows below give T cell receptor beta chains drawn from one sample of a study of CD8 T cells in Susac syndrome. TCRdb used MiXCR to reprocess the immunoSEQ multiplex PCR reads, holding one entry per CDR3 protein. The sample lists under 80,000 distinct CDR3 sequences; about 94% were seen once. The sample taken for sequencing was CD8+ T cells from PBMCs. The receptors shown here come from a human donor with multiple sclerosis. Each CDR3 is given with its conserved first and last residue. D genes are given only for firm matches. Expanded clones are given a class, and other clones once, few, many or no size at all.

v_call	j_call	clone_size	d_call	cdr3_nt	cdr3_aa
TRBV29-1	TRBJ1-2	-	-	TGCAGCGTGGTTACTCGGGACGACGACTTCCGCTACACCTTC	CSVVTRDDDFRYTF
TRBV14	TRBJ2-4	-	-	TGTGCCAGCAGCCAGAGGAGGACGAGGGCCATTCAGTACTTC	CASSQRRTRAIQYF
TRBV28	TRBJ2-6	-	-	TGTGCCAGCAGTTTGGAGACTGGGGCCAACGTCCTGACTTTC	CASSLETGANVLTF
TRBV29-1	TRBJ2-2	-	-	TGCAGCGTTGAAATTGTGGGGGGCGTCACCGGGGAGCTGTTTTTT	CSVEIVGGVTGELFF
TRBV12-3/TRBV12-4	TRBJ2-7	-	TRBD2	TGTGCCAGCAGTGATCCATGGGGAAGCGGGGACTCCTACGAGCAGTACTTC	CASSDPWGSGDSYEQYF
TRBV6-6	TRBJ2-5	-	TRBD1	TGTGCCAGCAGTCTTACAGGGGGAGAGACCCAGTACTTC	CASSLTGGETQYF
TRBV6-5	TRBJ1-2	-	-	TGTGCCAGCAGTTACTCGTCCATCGTCGAGGATCTCGGACTTGGCTATGGCTACACCTTC	CASSYSSIVEDLGLGYGYTF
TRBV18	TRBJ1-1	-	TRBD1	TGTGCCAGCTCGACACCATCGGACAGGGAGAGGGGTATTATCGACCTGAACACTGAAGCTTTCTTT	CASSTPSDRERGIIDLNTEAFF
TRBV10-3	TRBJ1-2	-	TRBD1	TGTGCCATCAGTGAGCCCCGACAGGGGAACTATGGCTACACCTTC	CAISEPRQGNYGYTF
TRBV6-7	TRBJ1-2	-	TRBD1	TGTGCCAGCAGTTCATTCTGGGACAGGGGGCCCCCCGATGGCTACACCTTC	CASSSFWDRGPPDGYTF
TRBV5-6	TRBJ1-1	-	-	TGTGCCAGCAGCCTGGACGGGGCGAACACTGAAGCTTTCTTT	CASSLDGANTEAFF
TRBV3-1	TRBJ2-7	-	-	TGTGCCAGCAGCCAGGGTGACTACGAGCAGTACTTC	CASSQGDYEQYF
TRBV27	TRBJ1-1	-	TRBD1	TGTGCCAGCAGTCTTGCAGGACAGGTTGAAGCTTTCTTT	CASSLAGQVEAFF
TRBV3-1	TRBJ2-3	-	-	TGTGCCAGCAGCTTACGGGACGGATACACAGATACGCAGTATTTT	CASSLRDGYTDTQYF
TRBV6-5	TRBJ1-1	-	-	TGTGCCAGCTATGTTGGAACTGAAGCTTTCTTT	CASYVGTEAFF
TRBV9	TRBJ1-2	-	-	TGTGCCAGCAGCGTAGAGGGGACGGCTTATGGCTACACCTTC	CASSVEGTAYGYTF
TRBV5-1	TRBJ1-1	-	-	TGCGCCAGCAGCTTTACGGACACTGAAGCTTTCTTT	CASSFTDTEAFF
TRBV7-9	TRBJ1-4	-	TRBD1	TGTGCCAGCAGCGACAGGGCGAACTTGGAAAAACTGTTTTTT	CASSDRANLEKLFF
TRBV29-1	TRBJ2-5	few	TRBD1	TGCAGCGTTGAAGGCACAGGGGGCGCGGAGACCCAGTACTTC	CSVEGTGGAETQYF
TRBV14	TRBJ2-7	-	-	TGTGCCAGCAGCCAAGCCCTACAGGGACTCTACGAGCAGTACTTC	CASSQALQGLYEQYF
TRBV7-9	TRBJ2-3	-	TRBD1	TGTGCCAGCAGCCCCACGACAGGGGGGACAGATACGCAGTATTTT	CASSPTTGGTDTQYF
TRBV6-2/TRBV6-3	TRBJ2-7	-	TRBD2	TGTGCCAGCAGTCCTACTCGGGGTAGCGGGACTCCCGACGAGCAGTACTTC	CASSPTRGSGTPDEQYF
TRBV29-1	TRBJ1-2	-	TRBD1	TGCAGCGTTGAAGTCGGCAGGGGGCACGGGTATGGCTACACCTTC	CSVEVGRGHGYGYTF
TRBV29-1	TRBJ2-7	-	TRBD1	TGCAGCGTGCGGGACAGGGGTACGTACGAGCAGTACTTC	CSVRDRGTYEQYF
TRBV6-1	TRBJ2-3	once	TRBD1	TGTGCCAGCATCTTCCGGGACAGGGGTTCCACAGATACGCAGTATTTT	CASIFRDRGSTDTQYF
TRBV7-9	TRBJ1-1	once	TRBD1	TGTGCCAGCAGCTCCTTTGGGAGGGGGCTAACTGAAGCTTTCTTT	CASSSFGRGLTEAFF
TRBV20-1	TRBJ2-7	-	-	TGCAGTGCTAGGGACGCCCTAGGAGGGTACGAGCAGTACTTC	CSARDALGGYEQYF